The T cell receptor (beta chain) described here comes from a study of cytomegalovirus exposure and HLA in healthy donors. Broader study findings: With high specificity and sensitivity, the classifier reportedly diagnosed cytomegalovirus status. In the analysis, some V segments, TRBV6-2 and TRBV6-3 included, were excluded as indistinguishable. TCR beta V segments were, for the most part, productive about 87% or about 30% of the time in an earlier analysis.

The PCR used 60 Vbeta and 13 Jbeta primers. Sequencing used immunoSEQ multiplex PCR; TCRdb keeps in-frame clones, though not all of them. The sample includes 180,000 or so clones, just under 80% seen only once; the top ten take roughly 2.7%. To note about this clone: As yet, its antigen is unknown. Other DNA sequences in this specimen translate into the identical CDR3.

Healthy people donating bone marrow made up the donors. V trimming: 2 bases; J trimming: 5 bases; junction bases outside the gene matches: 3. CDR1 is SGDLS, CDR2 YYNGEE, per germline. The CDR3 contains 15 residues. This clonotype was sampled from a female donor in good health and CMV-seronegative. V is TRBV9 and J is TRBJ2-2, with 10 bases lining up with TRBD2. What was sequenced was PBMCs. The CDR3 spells CASSVTSGDTGELFF. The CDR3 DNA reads TGTGCCAGCAGCGTTACTAGCGGGGATACCGGGGAGCTGTTTTTT.